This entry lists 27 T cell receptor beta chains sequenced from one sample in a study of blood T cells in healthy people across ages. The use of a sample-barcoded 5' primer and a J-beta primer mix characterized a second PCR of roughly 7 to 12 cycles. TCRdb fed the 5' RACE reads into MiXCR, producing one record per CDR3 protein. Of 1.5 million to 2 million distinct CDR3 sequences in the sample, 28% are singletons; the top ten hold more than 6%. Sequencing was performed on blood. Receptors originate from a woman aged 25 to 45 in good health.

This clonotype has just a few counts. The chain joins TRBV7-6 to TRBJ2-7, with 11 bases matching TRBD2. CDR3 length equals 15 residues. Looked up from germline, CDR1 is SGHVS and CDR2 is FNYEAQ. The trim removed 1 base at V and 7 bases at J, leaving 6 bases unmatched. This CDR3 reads CASSLVLAGDNEQYF. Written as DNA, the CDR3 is TGTGCCAGCAGCTTAGTACTAGCGGGGGACAATGAGCAGTACTTC. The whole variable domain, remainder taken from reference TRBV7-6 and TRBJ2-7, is GAGVSQSPRYKVTKRGQDVALRCDPISGHVSLYWYRQALGQGPEFLTYFNYEAQQDKSGLPNDRFSAERPEGSISTLTIQRTEQRDSAMYRCASSLVLAGDNEQYFGPGTRLTVT.

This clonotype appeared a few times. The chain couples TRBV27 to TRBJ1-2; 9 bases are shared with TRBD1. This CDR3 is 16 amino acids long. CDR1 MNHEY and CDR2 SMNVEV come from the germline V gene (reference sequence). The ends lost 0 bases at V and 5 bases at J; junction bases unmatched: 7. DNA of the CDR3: TGTGCCAGCAGTTTATCTCCGACAGGGGGGCGGTATGGCTACACCTTC. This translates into CASSLSPTGGRYGYTF.

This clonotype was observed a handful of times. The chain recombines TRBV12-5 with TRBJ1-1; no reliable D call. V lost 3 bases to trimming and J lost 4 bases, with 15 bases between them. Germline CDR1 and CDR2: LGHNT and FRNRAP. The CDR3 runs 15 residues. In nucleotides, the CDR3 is TGTGCTAGTGGTTTTCAAGGCGGAGGTCGCACTGAAGCTTTCTTT. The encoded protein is CASGFQGGGRTEAFF.

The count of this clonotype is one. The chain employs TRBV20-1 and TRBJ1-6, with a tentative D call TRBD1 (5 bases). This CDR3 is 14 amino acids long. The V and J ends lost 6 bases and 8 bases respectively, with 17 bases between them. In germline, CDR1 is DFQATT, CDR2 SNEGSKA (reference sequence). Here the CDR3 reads CSAASVRADSPLHF. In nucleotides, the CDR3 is TGCAGTGCGGCCTCCGTCAGGGCGGATTCACCCCTCCACTTT.

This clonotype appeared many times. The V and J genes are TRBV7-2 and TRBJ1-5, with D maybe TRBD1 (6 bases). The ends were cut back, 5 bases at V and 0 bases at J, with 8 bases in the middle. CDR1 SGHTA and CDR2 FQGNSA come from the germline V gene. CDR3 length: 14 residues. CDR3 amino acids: CASSAGDSNQPQHF. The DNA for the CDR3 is TGTGCCAGCAGCGCAGGGGATAGCAATCAGCCCCAGCATTTT.

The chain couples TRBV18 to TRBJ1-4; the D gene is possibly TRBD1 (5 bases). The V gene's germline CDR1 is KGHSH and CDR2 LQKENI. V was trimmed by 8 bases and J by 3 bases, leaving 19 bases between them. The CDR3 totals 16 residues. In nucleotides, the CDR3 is TGTGCCAGCCCGACCAGTGGGGCGCGGGCTAATGAAAAACTGTTTTTT. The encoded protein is CASPTSGARANEKLFF. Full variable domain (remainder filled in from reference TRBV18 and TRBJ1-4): NAGVMQNPRHLVRRRGQEARLRCSPMKGHSHVYWYRQLPEEGLKFMVYLQKENIIDESGMPKERFSAEFPKEGPSILRIQQVVRGDSAAYFCASPTSGARANEKLFFGSGTQLSVL.

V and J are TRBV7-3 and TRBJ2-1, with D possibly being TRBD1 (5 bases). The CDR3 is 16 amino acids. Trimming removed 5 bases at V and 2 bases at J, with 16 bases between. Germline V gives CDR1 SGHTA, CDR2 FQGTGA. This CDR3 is CASSPTGRTPYNEQFF. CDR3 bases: TGTGCCAGCAGCCCGACCGGGCGGACACCCTACAATGAGCAGTTCTTC.

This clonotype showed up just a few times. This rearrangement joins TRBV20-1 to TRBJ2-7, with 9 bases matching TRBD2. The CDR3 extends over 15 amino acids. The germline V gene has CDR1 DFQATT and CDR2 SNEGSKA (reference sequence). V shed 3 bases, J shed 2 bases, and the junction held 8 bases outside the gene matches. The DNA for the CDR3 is TGCAGTGCTAGGGTCGGAGCGGGAGGTGCCTACGAGCAGTACTTC. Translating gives CSARVGAGGAYEQYF.

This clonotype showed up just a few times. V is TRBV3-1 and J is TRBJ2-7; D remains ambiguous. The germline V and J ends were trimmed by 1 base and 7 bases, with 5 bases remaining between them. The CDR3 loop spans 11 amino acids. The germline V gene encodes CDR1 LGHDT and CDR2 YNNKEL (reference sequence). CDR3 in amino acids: CASSQGEEQYF. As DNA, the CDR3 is TGTGCCAGCAGCCAAGGCGAGGAGCAGTACTTC.

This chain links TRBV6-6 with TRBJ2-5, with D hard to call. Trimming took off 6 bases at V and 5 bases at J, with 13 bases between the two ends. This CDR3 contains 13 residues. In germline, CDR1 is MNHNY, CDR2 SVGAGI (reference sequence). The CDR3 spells CASSAEPRETQYF. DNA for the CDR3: TGTGCCAGCAGCGCCGAGCCGAGGGAGACCCAGTACTTC.

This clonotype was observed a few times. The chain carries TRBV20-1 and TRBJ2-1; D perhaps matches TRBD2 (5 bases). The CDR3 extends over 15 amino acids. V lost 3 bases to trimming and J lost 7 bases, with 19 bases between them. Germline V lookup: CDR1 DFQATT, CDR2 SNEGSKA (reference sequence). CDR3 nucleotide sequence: TGCAGTGCTAGTGGCATTTTAGGGAGAGATAATGAGCAGTTCTTC. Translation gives CSASGILGRDNEQFF.

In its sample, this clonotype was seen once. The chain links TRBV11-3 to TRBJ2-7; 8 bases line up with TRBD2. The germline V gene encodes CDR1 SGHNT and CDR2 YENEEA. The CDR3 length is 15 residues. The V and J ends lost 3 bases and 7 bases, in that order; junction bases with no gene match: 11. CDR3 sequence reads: CASSLVAGPYNEQYF. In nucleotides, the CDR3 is TGTGCCAGCAGCTTGGTAGCGGGACCATACAATGAGCAGTACTTC.

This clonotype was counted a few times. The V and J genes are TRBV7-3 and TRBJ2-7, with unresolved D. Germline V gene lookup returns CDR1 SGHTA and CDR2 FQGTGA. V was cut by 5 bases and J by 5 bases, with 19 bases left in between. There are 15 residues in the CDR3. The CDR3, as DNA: TGTGCCAGCAGCCTTATGGACGGACCCCCGAACGAGCAGTACTTC. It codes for CASSLMDGPPNEQYF.

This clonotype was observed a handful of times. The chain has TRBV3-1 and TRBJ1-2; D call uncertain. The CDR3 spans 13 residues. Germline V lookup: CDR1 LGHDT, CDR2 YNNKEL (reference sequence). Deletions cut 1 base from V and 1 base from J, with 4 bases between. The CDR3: CASSQVVNYGYTF. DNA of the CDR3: TGTGCCAGCAGCCAAGTTGTTAACTATGGCTACACCTTC.

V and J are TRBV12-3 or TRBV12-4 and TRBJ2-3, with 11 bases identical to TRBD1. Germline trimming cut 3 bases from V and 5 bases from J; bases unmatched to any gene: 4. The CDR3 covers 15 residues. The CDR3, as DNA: TGTGCCAGCAGTTTCGGACAGGGGGCTAGAGATACGCAGTATTTT. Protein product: CASSFGQGARDTQYF.

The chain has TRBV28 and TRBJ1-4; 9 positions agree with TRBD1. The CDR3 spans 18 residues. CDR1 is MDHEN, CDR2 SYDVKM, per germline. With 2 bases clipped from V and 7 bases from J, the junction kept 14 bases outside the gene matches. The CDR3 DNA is TGTGCCAGCAGTTTACGAGACAGGGGGAATTCCAGAGGTGAAAAACTGTTTTTT. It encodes CASSLRDRGNSRGEKLFF.

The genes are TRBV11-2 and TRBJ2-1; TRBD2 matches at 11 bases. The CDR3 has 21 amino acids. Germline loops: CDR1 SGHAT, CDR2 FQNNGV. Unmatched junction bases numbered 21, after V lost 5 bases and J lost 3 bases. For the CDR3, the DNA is TGTGCCAGCAGCCACCCGGTGATGCTAGCGGGGGGCCGGGTCGACTACAATGAGCAGTTCTTC. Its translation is CASSHPVMLAGGRVDYNEQFF.

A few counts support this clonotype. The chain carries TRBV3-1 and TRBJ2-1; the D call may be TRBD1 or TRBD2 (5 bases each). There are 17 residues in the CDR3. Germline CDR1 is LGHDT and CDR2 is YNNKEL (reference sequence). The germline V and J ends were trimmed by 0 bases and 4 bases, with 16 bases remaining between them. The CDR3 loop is CASSQDLWGGSYNEQFF. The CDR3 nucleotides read TGTGCCAGCAGCCAAGATCTGTGGGGCGGGTCTTACAATGAGCAGTTCTTC.

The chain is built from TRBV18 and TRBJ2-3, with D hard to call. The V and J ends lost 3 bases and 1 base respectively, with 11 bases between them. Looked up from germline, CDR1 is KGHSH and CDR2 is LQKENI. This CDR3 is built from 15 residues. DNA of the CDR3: TGTGCCAGCTCACCTGGTAGGCGAGGCACAGATACGCAGTATTTT. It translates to CASSPGRRGTDTQYF.

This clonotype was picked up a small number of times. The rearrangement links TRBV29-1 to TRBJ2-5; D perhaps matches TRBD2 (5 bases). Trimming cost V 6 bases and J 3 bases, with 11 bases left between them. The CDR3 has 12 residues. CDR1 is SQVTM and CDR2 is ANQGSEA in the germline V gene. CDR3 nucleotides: TGCAGCGTCCGAGGGCTCAAAGAGACCCAGTACTTC. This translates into CSVRGLKETQYF.

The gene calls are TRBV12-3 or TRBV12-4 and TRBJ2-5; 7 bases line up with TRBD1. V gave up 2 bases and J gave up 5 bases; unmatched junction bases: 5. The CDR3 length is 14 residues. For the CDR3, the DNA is TGTGCCAGCAGTTTAAGGGGGCAGCGGGAGACCCAGTACTTC. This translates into CASSLRGQRETQYF.

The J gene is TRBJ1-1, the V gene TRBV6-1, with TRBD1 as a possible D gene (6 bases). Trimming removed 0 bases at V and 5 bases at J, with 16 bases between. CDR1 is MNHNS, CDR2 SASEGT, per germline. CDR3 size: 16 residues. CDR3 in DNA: TGTGCCAGCAGTGAAGCGCTTCATACAGGGAGGACTGAAGCTTTCTTT. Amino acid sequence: CASSEALHTGRTEAFF.

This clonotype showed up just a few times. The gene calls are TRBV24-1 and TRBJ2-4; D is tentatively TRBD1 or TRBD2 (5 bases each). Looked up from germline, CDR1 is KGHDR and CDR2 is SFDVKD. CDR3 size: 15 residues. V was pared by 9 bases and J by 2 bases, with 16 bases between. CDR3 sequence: CATGTPRRPKNIQYF. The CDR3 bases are TGTGCCACCGGGACCCCACGACGTCCCAAAAACATTCAGTACTTC.

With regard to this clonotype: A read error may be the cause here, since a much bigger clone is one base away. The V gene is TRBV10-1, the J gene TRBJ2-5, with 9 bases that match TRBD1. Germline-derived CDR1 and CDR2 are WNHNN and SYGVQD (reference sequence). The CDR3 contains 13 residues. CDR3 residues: CAGSETGGETQYF. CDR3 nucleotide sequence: TGCGCCGGCAGTGAGACAGGGGGAGAGACCCAGTACTTC.

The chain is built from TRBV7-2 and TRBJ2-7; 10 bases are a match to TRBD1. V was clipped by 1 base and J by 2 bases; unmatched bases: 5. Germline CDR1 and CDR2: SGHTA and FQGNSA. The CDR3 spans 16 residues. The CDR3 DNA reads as TGTGCCAGCAGCTTAGACGGGACAGGGGCCACCTACGAGCAGTACTTC. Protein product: CASSLDGTGATYEQYF.

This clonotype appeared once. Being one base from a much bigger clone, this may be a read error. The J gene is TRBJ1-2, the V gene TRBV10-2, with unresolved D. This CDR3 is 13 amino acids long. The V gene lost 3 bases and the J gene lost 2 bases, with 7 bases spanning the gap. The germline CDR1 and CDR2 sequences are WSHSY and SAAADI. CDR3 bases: TGCGCCAGCAGTGATCCTGGGAACTATGGCTACACCTTC. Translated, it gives CASSDPGNYGYTF.

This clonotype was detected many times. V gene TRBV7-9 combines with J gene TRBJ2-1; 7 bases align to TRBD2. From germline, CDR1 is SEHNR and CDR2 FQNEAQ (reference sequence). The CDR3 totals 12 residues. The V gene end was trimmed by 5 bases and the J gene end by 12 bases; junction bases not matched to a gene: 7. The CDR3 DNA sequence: TGTGCCAGCAGCCCAGATGGGAGGGGGCAGTTCTTC. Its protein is CASSPDGRGQFF.